This is a list of T cell receptor beta chains from one sample in a study of cytomegalovirus exposure and HLA in healthy donors. Method: immunoSEQ multiplex PCR; TCRdb's copy keeps in-frame clones and lacks some. The sample records 150,000 or so clones, 75% to 90% being singletons. Sequenced input: PBMCs. All receptors derive from a man aged 18 to 29 in good health and CMV-seropositive. The CDR3 runs from the conserved cysteine through the conserved F or W. The D gene is left open where the match is weak. Not all rows give a size; the values are once, few, many and, for expanded clones, a class.

clone_size,v_call,j_call,d_call,cdr3_aa,cdr3_nt
-,TRBV6-1,TRBJ2-7,TRBD1,CASSEDPTGFPSSSYEQYF,TGTGCCAGCAGTGAAGACCCGACAGGGTTTCCATCTAGCTCCTACGAGCAGTACTTC
-,TRBV10-2,TRBJ1-2,TRBD1,CASSESRQGYGYTF,TGCGCCAGCAGTGAGTCCCGACAGGGGTATGGCTACACCTTC
-,TRBV5-8,TRBJ1-3,TRBD1,CASSQQGARNTIYF,TGTGCCAGCAGCCAACAGGGGGCTAGAAACACCATATATTTT
-,TRBV29-1,TRBJ2-1,-,CSVDRGPGEQFF,TGCAGCGTTGACCGGGGTCCGGGTGAGCAGTTCTTC
many,TRBV4-3,TRBJ1-1,-,CASSQGNMAGSIAFF,TGCGCCAGCAGCCAAGGAAATATGGCAGGGTCGATAGCTTTCTTT
-,TRBV5-4,TRBJ1-2,TRBD1,CASRRQGTYGYTF,TGTGCCAGCCGCCGACAGGGGACCTATGGCTACACCTTC
-,TRBV29-1,TRBJ2-3,TRBD2,CSVEWGFTGGKGQYF,TGCAGCGTTGAATGGGGATTTACCGGGGGGAAAGGGCAGTATTTT
-,TRBV7-2,TRBJ1-5,-,CASSKGGSGNQPQHF,TGTGCCAGCAGCAAGGGGGGGTCTGGCAATCAGCCCCAGCATTTT
-,TRBV11-2,TRBJ1-5,-,CASSLGAGPQAGQPQHF,TGTGCCAGCAGCTTAGGTGCAGGGCCGCAGGCGGGACAGCCCCAGCATTTT
-,TRBV5-1,TRBJ2-5,-,CASSLAAGLETQYF,TGCGCCAGCAGCTTGGCCGCAGGGTTGGAGACCCAGTACTTC
-,TRBV27,TRBJ1-1,TRBD1,CASSPRDRPNTEAFF,TGTGCCAGCAGTCCCCGGGACAGGCCGAACACTGAAGCTTTCTTT
-,TRBV14,TRBJ2-1,-,CASSQESGDSYNEQFF,TGTGCCAGCAGCCAAGAGAGCGGAGACTCCTACAATGAGCAGTTCTTC
-,TRBV7-3,TRBJ2-1,-,CASSLTQTSDEQFF,TGTGCCAGCAGCTTAACCCAGACATCTGATGAGCAGTTCTTC
-,TRBV5-4,TRBJ2-5,TRBD2,CASSLTSGPQETQYF,TGTGCCAGCAGCTTGACTAGCGGGCCTCAGGAGACCCAGTACTTC
many,TRBV7-6,TRBJ1-1,-,CASSLSVNTEAFF,TGTGCCAGCAGCTTATCGGTGAACACTGAAGCTTTCTTT
once,TRBV14,TRBJ2-3,-,CASSRTRLATDTQYF,TGTGCCAGCAGCCGGACTCGCCTTGCGACAGATACGCAGTATTTT
once,TRBV30,TRBJ2-7,-,CAWSVEPPHEQYF,TGTGCCTGGAGCGTCGAGCCGCCCCACGAGCAGTACTTC
-,TRBV19,TRBJ2-7,TRBD1,CASSPGTGYEQYF,TGTGCCAGTAGTCCCGGGACAGGGTATGAGCAGTACTTC
-,TRBV27,TRBJ1-1,-,CASSLQGGTEAFF,TGTGCCAGCAGTTTACAGGGAGGGACTGAAGCTTTCTTT
-,TRBV27,TRBJ2-7,-,CASRGRRGWTYEQYF,TGTGCCAGCAGGGGAAGGAGGGGCTGGACCTACGAGCAGTACTTC
-,TRBV25-1,TRBJ2-7,-,CASSEGGDYEQYF,TGTGCCAGCAGTGAAGGCGGGGACTACGAGCAGTACTTC
-,TRBV9,TRBJ2-1,TRBD2,CASSPGGGGWSSYNEQFF,TGTGCCAGCAGCCCCGGGGGGGGAGGGTGGAGCTCCTACAATGAGCAGTTCTTC
-,TRBV18,TRBJ1-1,-,CASSTRTYLNTEAFF,TGTGCCAGCTCGACCAGGACATACCTGAACACTGAAGCTTTCTTT
-,TRBV5-1,TRBJ1-2,TRBD1,CASSWGGEPGQGAPGTNYGYTF,TGCGCCAGCAGCTGGGGGGGAGAACCGGGACAGGGAGCGCCCGGGACTAACTATGGCTACACCTTC
-,TRBV4-3,TRBJ2-7,TRBD2,CASSQEGTRDYEQYF,TGCGCCAGCAGCCAAGAAGGGACTAGGGACTACGAGCAGTACTTC
-,TRBV7-2,TRBJ2-1,TRBD2,CASSLSGGKNEQFF,TGTGCCAGCAGCTTATCCGGGGGGAAAAATGAGCAGTTCTTC
-,TRBV6-5,TRBJ2-5,TRBD2,CASSYWTSGAGTQYF,TGTGCCAGCAGTTACTGGACTAGCGGGGCGGGGACCCAGTACTTC
-,TRBV27,TRBJ1-1,TRBD1,CASSPKRVGTGGNTEAFF,TGTGCCAGCAGTCCCAAGCGCGTCGGGACAGGGGGGAACACTGAAGCTTTCTTT
-,TRBV5-1,TRBJ2-4,TRBD1,CASSLTATGGLAKNIQYF,TGCGCCAGCAGCCTGACTGCGACAGGGGGCCTAGCCAAAAACATTCAGTACTTC